This T cell receptor (beta chain) derives from a study of identical twins. Findings and caveats of the study: High-abundance cord blood beta clonotypes had fewer insertions; memory repertoires showed none. The study drew conclusions from cross-sectional statistical analysis, not from following the same donors.

Comment on this clonotype: Its antigen is undetermined.

Only healthy Caucasians were enrolled as donors. Unmatched junction bases numbered 9, after V lost 2 bases and J lost 7 bases. Germline values: CDR1 KGHDR, CDR2 SFDVKD. This CDR3 region has 18 residues. After template switching added a universal primer site, the resulting cDNA carried unique molecular identifiers. TCRdb called the 5' RACE reads again in MiXCR, with one record for every CDR3 protein. Of 1.5 million or so distinct CDR3 sequences listed, less than 40% were seen once; the top ten hold about 0.27%. The rearrangement links TRBV24-1 to TRBJ2-3, with 15 bases lining up with TRBD2. Sequencing used cord blood. This clonotype was sampled from a newborn girl in good health. The CDR3, as DNA: TGTGCCACCAGTGATTCCAAGGGACTAGCGGGGGGTGGAAATACGCAGTATTTT. It codes for CATSDSKGLAGGGNTQYF.